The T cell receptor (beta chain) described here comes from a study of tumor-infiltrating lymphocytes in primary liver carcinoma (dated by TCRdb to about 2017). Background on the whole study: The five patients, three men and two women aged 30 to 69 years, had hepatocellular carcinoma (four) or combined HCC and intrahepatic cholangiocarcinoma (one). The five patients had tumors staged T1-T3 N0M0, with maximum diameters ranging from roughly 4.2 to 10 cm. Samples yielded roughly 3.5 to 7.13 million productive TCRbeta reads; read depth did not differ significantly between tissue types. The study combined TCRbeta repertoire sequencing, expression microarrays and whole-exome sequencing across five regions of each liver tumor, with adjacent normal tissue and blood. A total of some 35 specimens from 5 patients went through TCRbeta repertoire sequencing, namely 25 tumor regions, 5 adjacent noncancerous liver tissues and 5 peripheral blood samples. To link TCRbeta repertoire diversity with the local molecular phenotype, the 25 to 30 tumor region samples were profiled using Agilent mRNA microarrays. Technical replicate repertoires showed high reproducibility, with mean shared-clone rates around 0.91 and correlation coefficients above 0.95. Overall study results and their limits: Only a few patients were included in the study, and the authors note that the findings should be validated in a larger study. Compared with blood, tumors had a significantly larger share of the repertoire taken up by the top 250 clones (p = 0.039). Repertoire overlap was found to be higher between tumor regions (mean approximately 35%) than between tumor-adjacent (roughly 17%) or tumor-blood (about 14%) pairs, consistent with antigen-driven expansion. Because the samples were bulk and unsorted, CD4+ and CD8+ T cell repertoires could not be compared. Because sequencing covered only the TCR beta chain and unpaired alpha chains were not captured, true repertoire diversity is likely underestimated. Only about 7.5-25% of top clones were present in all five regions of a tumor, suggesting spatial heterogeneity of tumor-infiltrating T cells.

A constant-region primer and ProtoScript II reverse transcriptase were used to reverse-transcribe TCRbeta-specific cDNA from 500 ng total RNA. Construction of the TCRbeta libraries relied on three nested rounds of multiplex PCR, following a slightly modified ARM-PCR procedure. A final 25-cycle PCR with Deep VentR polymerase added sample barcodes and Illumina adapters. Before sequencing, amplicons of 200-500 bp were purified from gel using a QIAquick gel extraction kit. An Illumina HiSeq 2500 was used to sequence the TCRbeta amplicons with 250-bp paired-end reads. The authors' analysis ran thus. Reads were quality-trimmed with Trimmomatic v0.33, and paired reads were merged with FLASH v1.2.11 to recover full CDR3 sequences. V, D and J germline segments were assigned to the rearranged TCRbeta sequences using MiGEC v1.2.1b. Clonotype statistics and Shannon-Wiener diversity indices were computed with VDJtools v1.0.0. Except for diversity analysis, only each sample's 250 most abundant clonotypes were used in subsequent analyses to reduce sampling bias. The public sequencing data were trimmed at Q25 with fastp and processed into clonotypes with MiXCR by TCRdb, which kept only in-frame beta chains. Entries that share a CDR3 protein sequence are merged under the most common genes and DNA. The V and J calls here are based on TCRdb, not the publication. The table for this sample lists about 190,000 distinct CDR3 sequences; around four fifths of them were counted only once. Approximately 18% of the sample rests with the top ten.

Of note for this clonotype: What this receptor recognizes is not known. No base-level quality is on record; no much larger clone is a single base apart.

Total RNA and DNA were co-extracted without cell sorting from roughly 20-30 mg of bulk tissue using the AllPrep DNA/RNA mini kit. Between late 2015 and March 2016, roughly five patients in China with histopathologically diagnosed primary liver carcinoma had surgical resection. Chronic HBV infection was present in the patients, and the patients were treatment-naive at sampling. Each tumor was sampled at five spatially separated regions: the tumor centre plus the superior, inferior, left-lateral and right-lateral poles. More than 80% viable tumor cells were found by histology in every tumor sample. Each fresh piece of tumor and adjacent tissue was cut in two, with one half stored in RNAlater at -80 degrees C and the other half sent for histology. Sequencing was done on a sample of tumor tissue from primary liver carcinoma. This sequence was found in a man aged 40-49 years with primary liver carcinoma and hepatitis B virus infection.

The nucleotide sequence is given as TGCAGCGTCGCGACTAGCGGGATGTCTGGGGAGCAGTACTTC. This yields the protein CSVATSGMSGEQYF. The sequence is built from TRBV29-1 and TRBJ2-7; TRBD2 fits 11 bases in the junction. Clipping removes 6 bases from V and 7 bases from J, with 11 as the unmatched junction base count. From a lookup of the germline V gene, CDR1 and CDR2 are SQVTM and ANQGSEA. The CDR3 covers 14 residues, taking in both the cysteine and the phenylalanine. CDR3 DNA is the only sequence kept; it has 42 bases, read in frame from the first base.